These 11 T cell receptor beta chains originate from one sample sequenced in a study of shared clonotypes between healthy human individuals. CD45RO-negative cells were positively selected for CCR7, leaving out terminally differentiated effector memory CD45RA+ cells. Clones were sequenced by immunoSEQ multiplex PCR, and TCRdb holds only the in-frame ones, with some missing. Of around 550,000 clones listed, approximately 96% were seen once; the top ten hold approximately 0.11%. The sequenced material came from naive CD8+ T cells sorted from blood. The receptors come from a woman aged 25 to 39 in good health.

This sequence joins TRBV4-2 and TRBJ2-1, with 12 positions matching TRBD2. With V trimmed by 5 bases and J by 5 bases, 4 bases remained unmatched. The CDR3 is 15 amino acids. CDR1 and CDR2 (germline): LGHNA, YNFKEQ. The CDR3 spells CASSSGLAGHNEQFF. The CDR3 nucleotides are TGTGCCAGCAGCTCGGGACTAGCGGGCCACAATGAGCAGTTCTTC.

This chain uses TRBV6-7 with TRBJ2-3, with D possibly TRBD1 on 5 matching bases. TRBV6-7 is treated as an ORF (open reading frame) with a function not yet certain. V was pared by 6 bases and J by 6 bases, with 22 bases between. CDR3 length: 16 residues. CDR3 sequence: CASRLLPPLSGDTQYF. In nucleotides, the CDR3 is TGTGCCAGCAGGCTATTACCCCCCCTGTCAGGGGATACGCAGTATTTT.

The rearrangement joins TRBV28 to TRBJ1-1; 7 positions match TRBD1. Unmatched junction bases numbered 5, after V lost 6 bases and J lost 1 base. Germline assignment: CDR1 MDHEN and CDR2 SYDVKM. The CDR3 has 14 residues. This chain's CDR3 is CASSLQGTNTEAFF. The CDR3 nucleotides read TGTGCCAGCAGCCTACAGGGGACGAACACTGAAGCTTTCTTT. Full variable domain (outside the CDR3, taken from reference TRBV28 and TRBJ1-1): DVKVTQSSRYLVKRTGEKVFLECVQDMDHENMFWYRQDPGLGLRLIYFSYDVKMKEKGDIPEGYSVSREKKERFSLILESASTNQTSMYLCASSLQGTNTEAFFGQGTRLTVV.

The CDR3 DNA reads as TGTGCCAGTACCCTAAACGGGGGAAGCACAGATACGCAGTATTTT. This translates into CASTLNGGSTDTQYF. V gene TRBV19 combines with J gene TRBJ2-3; maybe TRBD2 (6 bases). Germline values: CDR1 LNHDA, CDR2 SQIVND (reference sequence). Deletions cut 7 bases from V and 0 bases from J, with 14 bases between. CDR3 length: 15 amino acids.

This rearrangement joins TRBV4-1 to TRBJ2-2, with D perhaps matching TRBD1 (6 bases). This CDR3 contains 14 residues. V gave up 3 bases and J gave up 5 bases, with 10 bases separating them. The germline V gene encodes CDR1 MGHRA and CDR2 YSYEKL. The CDR3 loop reads CASSQEQGTGELFF. The CDR3 bases are TGCGCCAGCAGCCAGGAACAGGGAACCGGGGAGCTGTTTTTT.

Comments on this clone: Different DNA sequences within this sample yield the same CDR3. The chain recombines TRBV13 with TRBJ2-7, with 11 bases aligning to TRBD1. Trimming removed 5 bases from V and 4 bases from J; junction bases left unmatched: 4. The CDR3 sequence is 14 residues long. Per germline, CDR1 PRHDT and CDR2 FYEKMQ (reference sequence). The CDR3 DNA reads TGTGCCAGCAGCCCCGGGACAGGGGGTTACGAGCAGTACTTC. Protein: CASSPGTGGYEQYF.

The rearrangement joins TRBV29-1 to TRBJ2-4; TRBD1 is a possible D gene (5 bases). V was cut by 5 bases and J by 2 bases, with 10 bases left in between. This CDR3 has 13 residues. The germline gives CDR1 SQVTM, CDR2 ANQGSEA. CDR3 DNA sequence: TGCAGCGTTAGGACGGACACCAAAAACATTCAGTACTTC. Translation: CSVRTDTKNIQYF. Combining the CDR3 with reference TRBV29-1 and TRBJ2-4 gives the whole variable domain SAVISQKPSRDICQRGTSLTIQCQVDSQVTMMFWYRQQPGQSLTLIATANQGSEATYESGFVIDKFPISRPNLTFSTLTVSNMSPEDSSIYLCSVRTDTKNIQYFGAGTRLSVL.

V usage is TRBV10-2 and J usage is TRBJ2-6, with TRBD1 identical over 8 bases. The V segment lost 6 bases and the J segment 2 bases; nucleotides outside the gene matches: 9. The CDR3 runs 17 residues. In germline, CDR1 is WSHSY, CDR2 SAAADI. CDR3 sequence reads: CASRRGQAHTGANVLTF. The CDR3 bases are TGCGCCAGCAGACGGGGACAGGCCCACACTGGGGCCAACGTCCTGACTTTC.

Comment on this clone: Other nucleotide sequences from this sample produce the same CDR3. The chain carries TRBV27 and TRBJ2-7; 13 bases line up with TRBD2. V was pared by 4 bases and J by 2 bases, with 2 bases of the junction left unmatched. Germline V lookup: CDR1 MNHEY, CDR2 SMNVEV (reference sequence). The CDR3 loop spans 15 amino acids. The CDR3 loop reads CASSSGTSGTYEQYF. The CDR3 DNA is TGTGCCAGCAGTTCTGGGACTAGCGGGACCTACGAGCAGTACTTC.

The chain has TRBV9 and TRBJ2-5, with 10 positions matching TRBD2. V lost 4 bases to trimming and J lost 4 bases; unmatched junction nucleotides: 7. This CDR3 contains 15 residues. Germline V gene sequence: CDR1 SGDLS, CDR2 YYNGEE. The CDR3: CASSHKTSGLETQYF. CDR3 nucleotides: TGTGCCAGCAGCCATAAGACTAGCGGGTTAGAGACCCAGTACTTC.

The sample holds a few counts of this clone. This rearrangement joins TRBV6-5 to TRBJ1-5, with 8 bases fitting TRBD1. Germline values: CDR1 MNHEY, CDR2 SVGAGI. The CDR3 runs 14 residues. J gave up 5 bases and V 6 bases, and 6 bases lay outside the gene matches. The CDR3: CASRGQGADQPQHF. CDR3 sequence (DNA): TGTGCCAGCAGAGGGCAGGGGGCAGATCAGCCCCAGCATTTT.